This T cell receptor beta chain was identified in a study of blood T cells in healthy people across ages. The people who gave samples were healthy Caucasians from Russia, aged 6 to 90. A minimum of 5 micrograms of total RNA was extracted per sample. Sample-barcoded 5' priming and a J-beta primer mix drove a second PCR of 7 to 11 cycles. TCRdb re-called the 5' RACE reads through MiXCR, storing one row per CDR3 protein. The data hold around 2 million distinct CDR3 sequences, with roughly two fifths observed a single time. CDR3 length equals 15 residues. With 2 bases removed from V and 0 bases from J, the gap between germline ends came to 9 bases. CDR1 and CDR2 (germline): SGHRS, YFSETQ.

The J gene is TRBJ1-5, the V gene TRBV5-1, with D perhaps TRBD1 (5 bases). What was sequenced was blood. The clonotype comes from a human donor in good health. The CDR3 nucleotides read TGCGCCAGCAGCTTAGACAGCCATAGCAATCAGCCCCAGCATTTT. Its protein is CASSLDSHSNQPQHF.